The next 19 T cell receptor beta chains were all read from a single sample in a study of cytomegalovirus exposure and HLA in healthy donors. The primer mix had 60 Vbeta and 13 Jbeta primers. The method was immunoSEQ multiplex PCR; TCRdb's version includes in-frame clones alone and lacks a portion of them. The profile shows tens of thousands of clones, 7.6% of them singletons. Sequencing used PBMCs. These receptors all come from a man in his forties or fifties in good health and CMV-seronegative.

This sequence joins TRBV19 and TRBJ1-1; 7 bases are a match to TRBD1. J gave up 1 base and V 4 bases, and 6 bases lay outside the gene matches. This CDR3 comprises 15 residues. CDR1 is LNHDA and CDR2 is SQIVND in the germline V gene (reference sequence). For the CDR3, the DNA is TGTGCCAGTAGTACCTTAGGGACAGAGAACACTGAAGCTTTCTTT. Its protein is CASSTLGTENTEAFF.

The rearrangement links TRBV6-1 to TRBJ2-3; D possibly corresponds to TRBD2 (5 bases). Germline V gene sequence: CDR1 MNHNS, CDR2 SASEGT. Trimming left V 4 bases short and J 10 bases short, with 12 bases between. The CDR3 spans 12 residues. The CDR3 sequence: CASSGRLKPQYF. The CDR3 coding sequence is TGTGCCAGCAGTGGGAGGTTGAAGCCGCAGTATTTT.

Points on this clone: The sample has other DNA sequences that encode this CDR3 too. This chain connects TRBV30 to TRBJ1-2, with D unclear. CDR1 is GTSNPN and CDR2 is SVGIG in the germline V gene (reference sequence). V shed 1 base and J shed 5 bases, with 8 bases lying between them. The CDR3 length is 12 residues. DNA for the CDR3: TGTGCCTGGAGTGGCCATCAGTATGGCTACACCTTC. Its translation: CAWSGHQYGYTF.

This clone was recorded a few times. The chain recombines TRBV7-8 with TRBJ1-3, with unresolved D. Germline CDR1 SGHVS, CDR2 FQNEAQ. The CDR3 length is 14 residues. V lost 1 base to trimming and J lost 2 bases, with 6 bases between them. In nucleotides, the CDR3 is TGTGCCAGCAGCTTAGGGCCTGCTGGAAACACCATATATTTT. Translation: CASSLGPAGNTIYF.

This chain uses TRBV18 with TRBJ1-1; no reliable D call. V shed 3 bases and J shed 5 bases, with 7 bases lying between them. This CDR3 has 12 amino acids. Germline V gives CDR1 KGHSH, CDR2 LQKENI. CDR3 sequence (DNA): TGTGCCAGCTCACCGGAGAGGACTGAAGCTTTCTTT. Translated: CASSPERTEAFF.

This clone was observed a handful of times. This chain links TRBV19 with TRBJ1-4, with 8 nucleotides matching TRBD1. V lost 10 bases to trimming and J lost 5 bases; unmatched junction nucleotides: 6. This CDR3 is 13 amino acids long. Germline CDR1 LNHDA, CDR2 SQIVND (reference sequence). For the CDR3, the DNA is TGTGCCACCCAGGACAGGGAAAATGAAAAACTGTTTTTT. Its protein is CATQDRENEKLFF.

This clone showed up just a few times. The chain couples TRBV9 to TRBJ2-2; the match to TRBD2 covers 13 bases. Unmatched junction bases numbered 7, after V lost 3 bases and J lost 5 bases. Per the germline V gene, CDR1 is SGDLS and CDR2 is YYNGEE. The CDR3 spans 17 residues. CDR3 sequence: CASSGTSGRRWTGELFF. The CDR3 DNA sequence: TGTGCCAGCAGCGGGACTAGCGGGAGAAGATGGACCGGGGAGCTGTTTTTT.

The CDR3 loop is CASSLRLAGPTDTQYF. As DNA, the CDR3 is TGTGCCAGCAGCTTACGACTAGCGGGGCCCACAGATACGCAGTATTTT. The chain is built from TRBV7-6 and TRBJ2-3; 11 positions agree with TRBD2. V gave up 2 bases and J gave up 2 bases; unmatched junction bases: 3. Germline V CDR1 and CDR2: SGHVS, FNYEAQ. The CDR3 loop spans 16 amino acids.

This clone appeared a few times. The chain is built from TRBV4-3 and TRBJ1-2, with TRBD1 matching over 11 bases. The germline V gene encodes CDR1 LGHNA and CDR2 YSLEER. Losses at the gene ends were 3 bases for V and 6 bases for J; bases not matched to a gene: 6. The CDR3 spans 15 residues. The CDR3, as DNA: TGCGCCAGCAGCCAGCCCGGGACAGGGGGGGATGGCTACACCTTC. Protein sequence: CASSQPGTGGDGYTF.

The sample holds a few counts of this clone. The V call is TRBV10-3, the J call TRBJ1-1; 7 bases are a match to TRBD1. The V and J ends lost 3 bases and 13 bases, in that order; junction bases with no gene match: 8. The CDR3 spans 12 residues. CDR1 is ENHRY, CDR2 SYGVKD, per germline. Here the CDR3 reads CAISDYTGAFFF. In nucleotides, the CDR3 is TGTGCCATCAGTGACTATACAGGGGCCTTTTTCTTT.

The chain combines TRBV9 with TRBJ2-3, with D tentatively TRBD2 (5 bases). Trimming shortened V by 6 bases and J by 0 bases, and 20 bases separated the two germline ends. Germline values: CDR1 SGDLS, CDR2 YYNGEE. This CDR3 spans 17 amino acids. The CDR3 DNA reads TGTGCCAGCAACGTCTGGGCTAGCCATGGGAGCACAGATACGCAGTATTTT. It specifies CASNVWASHGSTDTQYF. The variable domain in full, completed from reference TRBV9 and TRBJ2-3, reads DSGVTQTPKHLITATGQRVTLRCSPRSGDLSVYWYQQSLDQGLQFLIQYYNGEERAKGNILERFSAQQFPDLHSELNLSSLELGDSALYFCASNVWASHGSTDTQYFGPGTRLTVL.

This clone was detected a few times. The rearrangement links TRBV6-6 to TRBJ2-2; 9 positions agree with TRBD1. In germline, CDR1 is MNHNY, CDR2 SVGAGI (reference sequence). V shed 4 bases, J shed 4 bases, and the junction held 4 bases outside the gene matches. This CDR3 spans 15 amino acids. The DNA of the CDR3 is TGTGCCAGCAGTTCGGGACAGGGTCTCACCGGGGAGCTGTTTTTT. This sequence encodes CASSSGQGLTGELFF.

Only a few counts were recorded for this clone. The chain is built from TRBV6-1 and TRBJ2-7; TRBD2 matches 7 bases. CDR3 length equals 16 residues. Germline loops: CDR1 MNHNS, CDR2 SASEGT. With V trimmed by 1 base and J by 0 bases, 6 bases remained unmatched. CDR3 amino acids: CASSEGGDYFSYEQYF. The CDR3 bases are TGTGCCAGCAGTGAAGGAGGGGACTACTTCTCCTACGAGCAGTACTTC.

This clone was observed a handful of times. J is TRBJ2-2 and V is TRBV2, with a weak D call TRBD2 (5 bases). V gave up 7 bases and J gave up 4 bases, with 16 bases separating them. The CDR3 length is 15 residues. CDR1 and CDR2 from the germline V gene are SNHLY and FYNNEI. CDR3: CASTGSSFFTGELFF. The CDR3 DNA sequence: TGTGCCAGCACCGGATCTAGCTTTTTCACCGGGGAGCTGTTTTTT.

This clone has a handful of counts. The chain carries TRBV7-6 and TRBJ1-2, with D possibly matching TRBD1 (6 bases). V shed 0 bases and J shed 4 bases, with 15 bases lying between them. This CDR3 comprises 16 residues. The germline gives CDR1 SGHVS, CDR2 FNYEAQ. Written as DNA, the CDR3 is TGTGCCAGCAGCTTAGCAGCCGGGGGGCTGTCCTATGGCTACACCTTC. Translating it yields CASSLAAGGLSYGYTF.

The chain recombines TRBV6-1 with TRBJ2-2, with 7 bases aligning to TRBD1. Germline V CDR1 and CDR2: MNHNS, SASEGT. Trimming took 7 bases from V and 5 from J; bases not matched to a gene: 7. The CDR3 has 14 residues. Here the CDR3 reads CASNRGRGTGELFF. CDR3 bases: TGTGCCAGCAACAGGGGCAGGGGGACCGGGGAGCTGTTTTTT.

This clone showed up just a few times. CDR3 DNA: TGTGCCAGTAGTCCCACGACAGGGGTAATCGACTATGGCTACACCTTC. It encodes CASSPTTGVIDYGYTF. The chain recombines TRBV19 with TRBJ1-2; 8 nucleotides line up with TRBD1. The V gene's germline CDR1 is LNHDA and CDR2 SQIVND (reference sequence). The CDR3 spans 16 residues. The V and J ends lost 5 bases and 3 bases, in that order; junction bases with no gene match: 11. Supplemented by reference TRBV19 and TRBJ1-2, the full variable domain reads DGGITQSPKYLFRKEGQNVTLSCEQNLNHDAMYWYRQDPGQGLRLIYYSQIVNDFQKGDIAEGYSVSREKKESFPLTVTSAQKNPTAFYLCASSPTTGVIDYGYTFGSGTRLTVV.

This clone has a handful of counts. The chain has TRBV6-5 and TRBJ1-6; 10 bases are a match to TRBD1. Losses at the gene ends were 7 bases for V and 9 bases for J; bases not matched to a gene: 9. The CDR3 runs to 15 residues. The germline CDR1 and CDR2 sequences are MNHEY and SVGAGI. The CDR3 sequence: CASTLFGTGVSPLHF. CDR3 DNA sequence: TGTGCCAGCACCCTATTCGGGACAGGGGTTTCACCCCTCCACTTT.

This clone turned up a few times. Mismatch with germline at one junction end may stem from a read error. In DNA, the CDR3 is TGTGCCAGCAGTGAGCTAGCAACAGCTACGCAGTATTTT. As protein: CASSELATATQYF. The rearrangement links TRBV27 to TRBJ2-3; the D gene is possibly TRBD2 (5 bases). This CDR3 spans 13 amino acids. Per germline, CDR1 MNHEY and CDR2 SMNVEV (reference sequence).